These 24 T cell receptor beta chains originate from one sample sequenced in a study of cytomegalovirus exposure and HLA in healthy donors. Primers: 60 Vbeta forward and 13 Jbeta reverse. Clones were read by immunoSEQ multiplex PCR, and TCRdb kept only the in-frame ones, dropping some. The sample has just over 150,000 clones; roughly 84% are singletons. What was sequenced was PBMCs. The receptors were sampled from a man between 18 and 35 years old in good health and CMV-seronegative.

In its sample, this clone was seen a few times. J is TRBJ1-4 and V is TRBV28, with a weak D call TRBD1 (6 bases). Trimming cost V 7 bases and J 11 bases, with 17 bases left between them. Germline V gene sequence: CDR1 MDHEN, CDR2 SYDVKM. This CDR3 contains 13 residues. The CDR3 DNA sequence: TGTGCCAGCACCCCGGGGGGCAGTCGGAAACTGTTTTTT. Translation: CASTPGGSRKLFF.

The rearrangement joins TRBV6-1 to TRBJ1-4; no clear D gene. Trimming took off 2 bases at V and 8 bases at J, with 12 bases between the two ends. From germline, CDR1 is MNHNS and CDR2 SASEGT. This CDR3 contains 14 residues. As DNA, the CDR3 is TGTGCCAGCAGTGAAAGGTCCGGCGGGGAAAAACTGTTTTTT. This codes for CASSERSGGEKLFF.

This chain connects TRBV6-1 to TRBJ1-6; D perhaps matches TRBD1 (6 bases). V was clipped by 4 bases and J by 11 bases, with 15 bases between them. The CDR3 sequence is 14 residues long. Germline loops: CDR1 MNHNS, CDR2 SASEGT. The CDR3 is CASSAWQGSPPLHF. Written as DNA, the CDR3 is TGTGCCAGCAGTGCCTGGCAGGGGTCTCCACCCCTCCACTTT.

On this clone itself: Other DNA sequences of this sample code for an identical CDR3. The rearrangement links TRBV18 to TRBJ1-6; 8 bases match TRBD1. The CDR3 has 14 residues. With 3 bases clipped from V and 10 bases from J, the junction kept 5 bases outside the gene matches. Germline V CDR1 and CDR2: KGHSH, LQKENI. DNA of the CDR3: TGTGCCAGCTCACCCGGACAGGGTTCCTCACCCCTCCACTTT. Translating gives CASSPGQGSSPLHF.

CDR3 amino acids: CASSATGRTQYF. CDR3 coding DNA: TGTGCCAGCAGTGCTACAGGGCGTACGCAGTATTTT. The chain joins TRBV28 to TRBJ2-3; D might be TRBD1 (6 bases). The CDR3 runs 12 residues. V lost 5 bases and J lost 8, with 11 bases in between. CDR1 and CDR2 from the germline V gene are MDHEN and SYDVKM. Filled out from reference TRBV28 and TRBJ2-3, the complete variable domain reads DVKVTQSSRYLVKRTGEKVFLECVQDMDHENMFWYRQDPGLGLRLIYFSYDVKMKEKGDIPEGYSVSREKKERFSLILESASTNQTSMYLCASSATGRTQYFGPGTRLTVL.

V is TRBV5-1 and J is TRBJ2-7; the D gene is possibly TRBD1 (6 bases). CDR3 length equals 14 residues. Germline values: CDR1 SGHRS, CDR2 YFSETQ. V lost 6 bases and J 3 bases, leaving 16 bases between the germline ends. The CDR3 loop reads CASTSGVFGYEQYF. The CDR3 bases are TGCGCCAGCACCTCAGGGGTGTTTGGCTACGAGCAGTACTTC. The variable domain in full, with the rest retrieved from reference TRBV5-1 and TRBJ2-7, is KAGVTQTPRYLIKTRGQQVTLSCSPISGHRSVSWYQQTPGQGLQFLFEYFSETQRNKGNFPGRFSGRQFSNSRSEMNVSTLELGDSALYLCASTSGVFGYEQYFGPGTRLTVT.

A few counts support this clone. One end of the junction varies from germline; a read error may be responsible. The chain couples TRBV28 to TRBJ2-2; D is possibly TRBD2 (6 bases). Germline assignment: CDR1 MDHEN and CDR2 SYDVKM. The CDR3 loop spans 16 amino acids. The chain's CDR3 is CASSLWGRRDPGELFF. CDR3 DNA sequence: TGTGCCAGCAGCTTATGGGGTAGGAGGGATCCCGGGGAGCTGTTTTTT.

The CDR3 spells CASSDGRATYEQYF. The CDR3 bases are TGTGCCAGCAGTGACGGGAGGGCCACCTACGAGCAGTACTTC. The V and J genes are TRBV2 and TRBJ2-5; 8 bases match TRBD2. Near its end, the DNA agrees better with TRBJ2-7, so the J call may be wrong. The CDR3 loop spans 14 amino acids. The germline V gene encodes CDR1 SNHLY and CDR2 FYNNEI.

V is TRBV7-9 and J is TRBJ2-3; 7 nucleotides match TRBD1. V shed 5 bases and J 0 bases; nucleotides not matched to a gene: 8. The CDR3 is 16 amino acids. CDR1 SEHNR and CDR2 FQNEAQ come from the germline V gene (reference sequence). The CDR3 bases are TGTGCCAGCAGCCCCCTAGGGGGCGCTAGCACAGATACGCAGTATTTT. Protein sequence: CASSPLGGASTDTQYF. The complete variable domain, with remaining parts taken from reference TRBV7-9 and TRBJ2-3, reads DTGVSQNPRHKITKRGQNVTFRCDPISEHNRLYWYRQTLGQGPEFLTYFQNEAQLEKSRLLSDRFSAERPKGSFSTLEIQRTEQGDSAMYLCASSPLGGASTDTQYFGPGTRLTVL.

The gene calls are TRBV27 and TRBJ1-2, with 7 bases aligning to TRBD1. Germline assignment: CDR1 MNHEY and CDR2 SMNVEV (reference sequence). The length of the CDR3 is 15 residues. The V and J ends lost 5 bases and 3 bases, in that order; junction bases with no gene match: 9. The DNA for the CDR3 is TGTGCCAGCAGTCCAAATCGGGACAGAGACTATGGCTACACCTTC. It specifies CASSPNRDRDYGYTF.

The count of this clone is one. The CDR3: CAWSVGRVSEQYF. The CDR3 DNA is TGTGCCTGGAGTGTCGGCAGGGTGTCCGAGCAGTACTTC. V usage is TRBV30 and J usage is TRBJ2-7; the D gene is possibly TRBD1 (5 bases). The germline V and J ends were trimmed by 0 bases and 6 bases, with 12 bases remaining between them. The CDR3 has 13 residues. Germline CDR1 reads GTSNPN; CDR2 reads SVGIG (reference sequence).

This sequence joins TRBV18 and TRBJ2-3; D uncertain. CDR1 is KGHSH and CDR2 is LQKENI in the germline V gene. Trimming pared 3 bases from V and 0 bases from J, leaving 13 bases between. The CDR3 consists of 16 residues. The CDR3 nucleotides are TGTGCCAGCTCACCTCCATCTAGAGGAAGCACAGATACGCAGTATTTT. Translated: CASSPPSRGSTDTQYF.

The CDR3 spells CASSPDSIRNSPLHF. The CDR3 DNA is TGTGCCAGCAGTCCGGACAGCATCCGGAATTCACCCCTCCACTTT. The chain links TRBV27 to TRBJ1-6; D may be TRBD1 (6 bases). From germline, CDR1 is MNHEY and CDR2 SMNVEV (reference sequence). V gave up 5 bases and J gave up 7 bases, with 15 bases separating them. The CDR3 consists of 15 residues.

The V call is TRBV28, the J call TRBJ1-2, with D perhaps TRBD1 (6 bases). Germline loops: CDR1 MDHEN, CDR2 SYDVKM. The length of the CDR3 is 13 residues. V was trimmed by 9 bases and J by 0 bases, leaving 11 bases between them. The DNA of the CDR3 is TGTGCCAGTCGGGACACAACTAACTATGGCTACACCTTC. This gives the protein CASRDTTNYGYTF.

A few counts support this clone. V is TRBV10-3 and J is TRBJ2-3, with 8 bases identical to TRBD1. In germline, CDR1 is ENHRY, CDR2 SYGVKD. There are 13 residues in the CDR3. Trimming removed 5 bases from V and 5 bases from J; junction bases left unmatched: 3. In nucleotides, the CDR3 is TGTGCCATCAGTCCGGACAGGGTAGATACGCAGTATTTT. It is translated as CAISPDRVDTQYF.

V and J are TRBV9 and TRBJ2-7, with 11 bases lining up with TRBD2. This CDR3 is 13 amino acids long. Germline V CDR1 and CDR2: SGDLS, YYNGEE. Trimming took 4 bases from V and 5 from J; bases not matched to a gene: 2. CDR3 bases: TGTGCCAGCAGCCAGACTAGCGGGGACGAGCAGTACTTC. Translating it yields CASSQTSGDEQYF.

The chain recombines TRBV15 with TRBJ2-3, with 11 bases fitting TRBD1. Germline V gene lookup returns CDR1 LNHNV and CDR2 YYDKDF (reference sequence). V was clipped by 1 base and J by 4 bases; unmatched bases: 4. The CDR3 has 16 amino acids. CDR3 nucleotides: TGTGCCACCAGCAGAGGGACAGGGGGCTTGTCAGATACGCAGTATTTT. Translating it yields CATSRGTGGLSDTQYF.

The gene calls are TRBV7-3 and TRBJ2-1; TRBD1 aligns across 9 bases. The trim removed 1 base at V and 5 bases at J, leaving 9 bases unmatched. Germline V lookup: CDR1 SGHTA, CDR2 FQGTGA. CDR3 size: 17 residues. CDR3 bases: TGTGCCAGCAGCTTAAGGGCCGGGGACAGGGCCCACAATGAGCAGTTCTTC. Translation gives CASSLRAGDRAHNEQFF.

The rearrangement uses TRBV5-5 and TRBJ2-3; a weak D match, TRBD2 (5 bases). CDR3 size: 15 residues. The V end was cut by 0 bases, the J end by 0 bases, with 8 bases between. Germline assignment: CDR1 SGHKS and CDR2 YYEKEE (reference sequence). CDR3 nucleotide sequence: TGTGCCAGCAGCTTGGGTGGCGGGAGCACAGATACGCAGTATTTT. It translates to CASSLGGGSTDTQYF.

The chain uses TRBV21-1 and TRBJ2-4; no check of the table's D call, TRBD1, against the DNA was made. TRBV21-1 is a recognized pseudogene. The CDR3 consists of 18 residues. The CDR3 DNA reads as TGTGCCAGCAGCACTCGCACCGATCGGACAGGGAACAAAAACATTCAGTACTTC. Encoded protein: CASSTRTDRTGNKNIQYF.

CDR3 nucleotide sequence: TGTGCCAGCAGCCGCCGGGCGGGCCCCTACAATGAGCAGTTCTTC. Translated, it gives CASSRRAGPYNEQFF. The chain carries TRBV5-5 and TRBJ2-1, with a weak D call TRBD2 (5 bases). Trimming stripped 4 bases from V and 2 bases from J, with 13 bases between. The CDR3 spans 15 residues. CDR1 and CDR2 (germline): SGHKS, YYEKEE (reference sequence).

The chain uses TRBV5-1 and TRBJ2-6, with 7 bases lining up with TRBD1. In germline, CDR1 is SGHRS, CDR2 YFSETQ. The V gene end was trimmed by 0 bases and the J gene end by 11 bases; junction bases not matched to a gene: 11. This CDR3 has 16 residues. The CDR3 DNA is TGCGCCAGCAGCTTGGGAGGCAACAGGGGTCTGGACGTCCTGACTTTC. Translated: CASSLGGNRGLDVLTF.

CDR3 protein: CASRQQGNNFNEQFF. The CDR3 region has the DNA TGTGCCAGCAGACAACAGGGTAACAACTTCAATGAGCAGTTCTTC. The chain couples TRBV6-1 to TRBJ2-1; a possible D gene is TRBD1 (6 bases). Germline assignment: CDR1 MNHNS and CDR2 SASEGT. Trimming cost V 6 bases and J 6 bases, with 18 bases left between them. The CDR3 consists of 15 residues.

The chain links TRBV12-5 to TRBJ2-1; 12 bases are a match to TRBD2. This CDR3 has 15 residues. After removal of 6 bases from V and 5 bases from J, the junction contained 5 bases not matched to a gene. Germline CDR1 is LGHNT and CDR2 is FRNRAP. CDR3 protein: CASGRTSGIHNEQFF. Here the CDR3 DNA reads TGTGCTAGTGGACGGACTAGCGGGATTCACAATGAGCAGTTCTTC.